This T cell receptor (beta chain) was sequenced during a study of human T cells and chemical hapten exposure. Across the study: An approximately 2 cm by approximately 2 cm inner upper arm patch received 2% DPC for sensitization. Patients were given diphenylcyclopropenone on the scalp weekly across the approximately 25-week study.

There are 14 residues in the CDR3. In germline, CDR1 is SGHRS, CDR2 YFSETQ. The V gene lost 2 bases and the J gene lost 1 base, with 9 bases spanning the gap. This clonotype was counted at least ten times. Unique molecular identifiers were linked by the library to individual cDNA molecules. TCRdb re-called the RACE reads through MiXCR, storing one row per CDR3 protein. The table shows about 83,000 distinct CDR3 sequences, with about 6.8% occurring only once. As to time point: patch test 1, 2 weeks after DPC sensitization. As for treatment: therapeutic diphenylcyclopropenone sensitization with weekly scalp DPC.

The chain couples TRBV5-1 to TRBJ2-5, with a tentative D call TRBD1 (6 bases). The source is a woman in her twenties or thirties with alopecia areata. Some clones in this sample may be carry-over from other donors' samples. This material consisted of whole blood, taken in connection with sensitization to the hapten diphenylcyclopropenone (DPC). CDR3 loop: CASSLGQTQETQYF. DNA of the CDR3: TGCGCCAGCAGCTTAGGACAGACCCAAGAGACCCAGTACTTC.